The sequence of this T cell receptor (beta chain) was determined in a study of T cell changes during pregnancy in multiple sclerosis (dated by TCRdb to between 2019 and 2020). About the full investigation: In women with multiple sclerosis, the researchers looked at how the T cell repertoire shifted as pregnancy progressed.

As concerns this clone: The antigen this receptor binds is unknown. Per-base quality was not reported, and no clone a single base away is much larger than it.

V loses 2 bases at its end and J loses 4 bases; junction bases beyond the gene matches: 7. From the cysteine through the phenylalanine, the CDR3 covers 16 amino acids. Left in the record is the CDR3 DNA by itself, 48 bases read in frame from the first base. The CDR1 and CDR2 encoded by the germline V gene are SGHVS and FQNEAQ. The receptor library was made with the immunoSEQ multiplex PCR assay. TCRdb retrieved this table from immuneACCESS and kept in-frame rearrangements only. Not all clones are present; in checked studies, unresolved V genes account for under half, and no reason is known for the remainder. The sample data list about 42,000 clones, and 80% to 85% of these were observed just once. Of the sample, approximately 0.64% is held by the ten largest clones.

This TCR was recovered from a female donor with multiple sclerosis, enrolled in a pregnancy study. The rearranged segments are TRBV7-8 and TRBJ2-3, and TRBD1 matches 9 of the central bases. Here the sequenced sample was CD4+ T cells from peripheral blood mononuclear cells, taken before pregnancy. CDR3 reads: CASSLRRDRVADTQYF. Here is the DNA: TGTGCCAGCAGCTTACGACGGGACAGGGTGGCAGATACGCAGTATTTT.